This TCR beta chain originates from a study of shared clonotypes between healthy human individuals. Germline assignment: CDR1 LGHNT and CDR2 FRNRAP. The CDR3 has 13 amino acids. V shed 6 bases, J shed 7 bases, and the junction held 4 bases outside the gene matches. Healthy HIV-negative adults without recent acute infections or vaccinations served as donors. The unsorted samples took tens of millions of PBMCs to get genomic DNA. Genomic DNA (from each subset) was split evenly across several immunoSEQ plates. How the authors handled the data: From ImmunoSEQ came sequences covering only the junction and carrying no quality scores, so filtering differed. Sequencing was performed with immunoSEQ multiplex PCR; in TCRdb, only in-frame clones are kept and a portion is missing. V and J calls and clone size are as listed in that table; D and trimming were resolved from the DNA. The sample has roughly 500,000 clones, less than 85% seen once.

The gene calls are TRBV12-5 and TRBJ1-5, with TRBD1 identical over 9 bases. The sample comprised PBMCs. The TCR comes from a woman between 35 and 50 years old in good health. Some clones in this sample may be carry-over from other donors' samples. CDR3: CASGRDRAQPQHF. DNA for the CDR3: TGTGCTAGTGGCCGGGACAGGGCCCAGCCCCAGCATTTT.